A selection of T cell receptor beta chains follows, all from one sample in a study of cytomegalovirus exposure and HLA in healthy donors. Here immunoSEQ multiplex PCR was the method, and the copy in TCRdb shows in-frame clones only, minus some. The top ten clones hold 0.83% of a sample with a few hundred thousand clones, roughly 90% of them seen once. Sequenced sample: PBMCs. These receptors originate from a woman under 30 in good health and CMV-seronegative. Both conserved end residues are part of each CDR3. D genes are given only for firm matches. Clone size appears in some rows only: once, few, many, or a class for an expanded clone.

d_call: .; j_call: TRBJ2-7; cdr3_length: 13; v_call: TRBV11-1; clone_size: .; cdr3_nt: TGTGCCAGCAGACAGGCCAGCTCCTACGAGCAGTACTTC; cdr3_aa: CASRQASSYEQYF
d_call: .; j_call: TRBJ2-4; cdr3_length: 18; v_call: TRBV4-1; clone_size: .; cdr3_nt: TGCGCCAGCAGCCAAGGGAAGGTAGCGGTACTAGCCAAAAACATTCAGTACTTC; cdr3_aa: CASSQGKVAVLAKNIQYF
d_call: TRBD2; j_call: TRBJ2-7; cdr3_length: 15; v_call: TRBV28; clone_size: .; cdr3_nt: TGTGCCAGCAGCCAACTAGCGGGGGGGCCCAACGAGCAGTACTTC; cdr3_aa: CASSQLAGGPNEQYF
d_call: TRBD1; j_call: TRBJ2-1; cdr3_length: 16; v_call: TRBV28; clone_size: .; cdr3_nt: TGTGCCAGCAGTTGGGGATTACAGGGGGTTGGCAATGAGCAGTTCTTC; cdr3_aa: CASSWGLQGVGNEQFF
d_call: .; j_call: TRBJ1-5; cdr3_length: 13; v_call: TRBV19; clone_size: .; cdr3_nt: TGTGCCAGTAACACAGGGAGCAATCAGCCCCAGCATTTT; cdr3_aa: CASNTGSNQPQHF
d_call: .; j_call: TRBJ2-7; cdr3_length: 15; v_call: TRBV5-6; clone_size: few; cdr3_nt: TGTGCCAGCAGCTTGGGCTTAGGGGGCTCCTACGAGCAGTACTTC; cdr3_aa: CASSLGLGGSYEQYF
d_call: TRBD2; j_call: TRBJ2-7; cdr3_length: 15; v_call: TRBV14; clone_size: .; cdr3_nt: TGTGCCAGCAGCCAATTTTCGGGGGGTCTTAACGAGCAGTACTTC; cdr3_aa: CASSQFSGGLNEQYF
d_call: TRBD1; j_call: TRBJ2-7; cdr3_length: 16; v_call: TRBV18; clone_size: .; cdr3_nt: TGTGCCAGCTCACCACCCTGGCAGGGGGCGTCCTACGAGCAGTACTTC; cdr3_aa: CASSPPWQGASYEQYF
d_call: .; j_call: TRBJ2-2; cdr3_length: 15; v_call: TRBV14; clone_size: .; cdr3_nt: TGTGCCAGCAGTCTACCAGGGTTACACACCGGGGAGCTGTTTTTT; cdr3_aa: CASSLPGLHTGELFF
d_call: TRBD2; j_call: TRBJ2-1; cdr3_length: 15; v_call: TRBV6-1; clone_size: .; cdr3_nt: TGTGCCAGCAGTGACCTGGGAGGGTCCTACAATGAGCAGTTCTTC; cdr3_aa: CASSDLGGSYNEQFF
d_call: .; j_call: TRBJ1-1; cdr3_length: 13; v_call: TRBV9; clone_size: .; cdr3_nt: TGTGCCAGCAGCGTCTCAGGGCTGACTGAAGCTTTCTTT; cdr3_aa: CASSVSGLTEAFF
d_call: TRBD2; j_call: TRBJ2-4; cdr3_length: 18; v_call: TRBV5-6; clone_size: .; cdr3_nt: TGTGCCAGCAGCTCTTGGGCGGGAGGGCCGTGGGCCAAAAACATTCAGTACTTC; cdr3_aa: CASSSWAGGPWAKNIQYF
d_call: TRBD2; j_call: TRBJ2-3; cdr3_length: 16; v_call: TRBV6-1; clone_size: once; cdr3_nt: TGTGCCAGCAGTGAACGGGCGGGGGGGCCCACAGATACGCAGTATTTT; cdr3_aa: CASSERAGGPTDTQYF
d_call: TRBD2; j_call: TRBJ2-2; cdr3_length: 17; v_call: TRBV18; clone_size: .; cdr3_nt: TGTGCCAGCTCACCACCTCCCGGCGGGAGCGGCGCCGGGGAGCTGTTTTTT; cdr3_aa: CASSPPPGGSGAGELFF
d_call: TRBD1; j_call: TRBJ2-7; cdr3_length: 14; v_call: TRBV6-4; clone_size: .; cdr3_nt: TGTGCCAGCAGTTCCAGGACAGGGATCTACGAGCAGTACTTC; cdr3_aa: CASSSRTGIYEQYF
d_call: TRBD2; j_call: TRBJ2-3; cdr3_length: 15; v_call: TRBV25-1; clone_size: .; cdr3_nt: TGTGCCAGCAGTGATGGCGGGGGAGTCACAGATACGCAGTATTTT; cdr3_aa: CASSDGGGVTDTQYF
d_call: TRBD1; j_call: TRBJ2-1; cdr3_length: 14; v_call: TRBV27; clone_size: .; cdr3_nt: TGTGCCAGCAGTTTAGGTACAGGGGTCGGTGAGCAGTTCTTC; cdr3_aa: CASSLGTGVGEQFF
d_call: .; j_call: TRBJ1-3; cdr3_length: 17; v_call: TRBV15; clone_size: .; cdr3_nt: TGTGCCACCAGCAGAGGTTCACAGGGCTCCTCTGGAAACACCATATATTTT; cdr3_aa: CATSRGSQGSSGNTIYF
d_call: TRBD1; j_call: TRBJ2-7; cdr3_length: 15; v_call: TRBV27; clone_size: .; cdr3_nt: TGTGCCAGCAGTTTATCGATGGGACAGGGGTACGAGCAGTACTTC; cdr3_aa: CASSLSMGQGYEQYF
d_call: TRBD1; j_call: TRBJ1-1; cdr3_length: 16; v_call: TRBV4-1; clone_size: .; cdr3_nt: TGCGCCAGCAGCCAAGTCCTCCGACAGGGGGGCACTGAAGCTTTCTTT; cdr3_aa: CASSQVLRQGGTEAFF
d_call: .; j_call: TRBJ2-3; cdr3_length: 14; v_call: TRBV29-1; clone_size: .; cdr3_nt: TGCAGCGTTGAAACTCCGGTGGGCACAGATACGCAGTATTTT; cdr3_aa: CSVETPVGTDTQYF
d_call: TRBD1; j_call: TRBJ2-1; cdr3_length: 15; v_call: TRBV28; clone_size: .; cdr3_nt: TGTGCCAGCAGACCCGGGACAGGGGGCGGGAATGAGCAGTTCTTC; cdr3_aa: CASRPGTGGGNEQFF
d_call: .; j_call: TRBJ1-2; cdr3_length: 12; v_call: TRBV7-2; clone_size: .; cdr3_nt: TGTGCCAGCAGCTCGACATCCCATGGCTACACCTTC; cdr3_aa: CASSSTSHGYTF
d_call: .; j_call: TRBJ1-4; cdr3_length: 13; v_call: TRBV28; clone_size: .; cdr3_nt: TGTGCCAGCAGTTTTGGCGAGGAAGAAAAACTGTTTTTT; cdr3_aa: CASSFGEEEKLFF
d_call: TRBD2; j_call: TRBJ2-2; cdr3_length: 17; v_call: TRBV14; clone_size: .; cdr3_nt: TGTGCCAGCAGCCAAGATGAGGCGGGAGGGAACACCGGGGAGCTGTTTTTT; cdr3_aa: CASSQDEAGGNTGELFF
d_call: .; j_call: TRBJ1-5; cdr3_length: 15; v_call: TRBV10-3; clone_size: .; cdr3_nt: TGTGCCATCAGTGAGTCTGCAGGGCCTCTACAGCCCCAGCATTTT; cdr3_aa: CAISESAGPLQPQHF
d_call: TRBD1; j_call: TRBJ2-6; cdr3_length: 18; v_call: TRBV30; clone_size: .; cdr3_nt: TGTGCCTGGGGGGATTACCGGGACAGGGTATTTGGGGCCAACGTCCTGACTTTC; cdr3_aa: CAWGDYRDRVFGANVLTF
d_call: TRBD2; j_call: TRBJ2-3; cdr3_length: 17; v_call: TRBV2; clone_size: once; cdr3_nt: TGTGCCAGCAGGGGGACTACCTACATGGGTAATGGGGATACGCAGTATTTT; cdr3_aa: CASRGTTYMGNGDTQYF
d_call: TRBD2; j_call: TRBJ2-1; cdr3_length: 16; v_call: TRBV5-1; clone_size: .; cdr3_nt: TGCGCCAGCAGCTTGGAAACTAAACTAGCGGGAAATGAGCAGTTCTTC; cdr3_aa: CASSLETKLAGNEQFF
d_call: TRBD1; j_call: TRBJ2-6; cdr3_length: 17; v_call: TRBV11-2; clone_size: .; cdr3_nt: TGTGCCAGCAGCTCACCGGGACAGGGGACAGGGGCCAACGTCCTGACTTTC; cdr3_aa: CASSSPGQGTGANVLTF
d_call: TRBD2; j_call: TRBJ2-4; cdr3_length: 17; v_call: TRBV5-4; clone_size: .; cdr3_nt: TGTGCCAGCAGCTTAACTAGCGGAGCTATGGCCAAAAACATTCAGTACTTC; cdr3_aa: CASSLTSGAMAKNIQYF
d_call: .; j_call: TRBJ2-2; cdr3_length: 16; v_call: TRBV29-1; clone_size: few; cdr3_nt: TGCAGCGTTGAAGAAGCCGGGGTTAGTCGGGACGGGGAGCTGTTTTTT; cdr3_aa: CSVEEAGVSRDGELFF
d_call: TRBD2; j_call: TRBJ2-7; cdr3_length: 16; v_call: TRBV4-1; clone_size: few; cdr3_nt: TGCGCCAGCAGCCAACAACCCGGGAGGGAACACTACGAGCAGTACTTC; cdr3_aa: CASSQQPGREHYEQYF
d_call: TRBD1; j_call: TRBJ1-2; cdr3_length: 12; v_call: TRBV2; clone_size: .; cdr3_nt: TGTGCCAGGGGGGACAGGGCCTATGGCTACACCTTC; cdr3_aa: CARGDRAYGYTF
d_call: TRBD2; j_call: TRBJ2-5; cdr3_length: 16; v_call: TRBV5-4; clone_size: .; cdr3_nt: TGTGCCAGCAGCTTGGAGCGGGGGGGACCCACGGAGACCCAGTACTTC; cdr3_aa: CASSLERGGPTETQYF
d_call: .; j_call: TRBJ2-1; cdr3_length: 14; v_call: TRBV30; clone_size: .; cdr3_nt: TGTGCCTGGAGTTGGGGTCCGGGGAGCAATGAGCAGTTCTTC; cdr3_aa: CAWSWGPGSNEQFF
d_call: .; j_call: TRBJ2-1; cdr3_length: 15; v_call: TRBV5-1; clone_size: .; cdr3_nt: TGCGCCAGCAGCGAAGCGGGTGTATCCTACAATGAGCAGTTCTTC; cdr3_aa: CASSEAGVSYNEQFF
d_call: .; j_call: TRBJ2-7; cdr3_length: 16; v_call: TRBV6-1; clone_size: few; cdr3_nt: TGTGCCAGCAGTGAGTATATTGCCAGGGCTACCTACGAGCAGTACTTC; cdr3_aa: CASSEYIARATYEQYF
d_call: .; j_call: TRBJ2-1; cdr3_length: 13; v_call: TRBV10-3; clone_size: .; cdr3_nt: TGTGCCATCAGACAGGGTTTCGGTAATGAGCAGTTCTTC; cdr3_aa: CAIRQGFGNEQFF
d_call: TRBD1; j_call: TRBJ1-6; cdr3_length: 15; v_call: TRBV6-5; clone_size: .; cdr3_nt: TGTGCCAGCACTCAGGGGACAGGGGTTAATTCACCCCTCCACTTT; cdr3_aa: CASTQGTGVNSPLHF
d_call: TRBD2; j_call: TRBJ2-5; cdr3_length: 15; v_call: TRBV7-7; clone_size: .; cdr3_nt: TGTGCCAGCAGCTCTGGGACTAGTAGAGCGGAGACCCAGTACTTC; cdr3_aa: CASSSGTSRAETQYF
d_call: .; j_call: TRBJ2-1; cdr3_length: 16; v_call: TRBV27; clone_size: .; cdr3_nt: TGTGCCAGCAGTTTATCAAGGACGGGGATGGGCAATGAGCAGTTCTTC; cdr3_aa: CASSLSRTGMGNEQFF
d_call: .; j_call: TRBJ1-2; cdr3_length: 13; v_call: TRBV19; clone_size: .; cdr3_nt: TGTGCCAGTACCGCGGGGTCCTACTATGGCTACACCTTC; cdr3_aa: CASTAGSYYGYTF
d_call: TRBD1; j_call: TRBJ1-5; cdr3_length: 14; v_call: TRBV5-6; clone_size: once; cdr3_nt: TGTGCCAGCAGCTTGAGACAGGGTAATCAGCCCCAGCATTTT; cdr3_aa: CASSLRQGNQPQHF
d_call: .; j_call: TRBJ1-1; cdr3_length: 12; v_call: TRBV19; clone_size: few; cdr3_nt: TGTGCCAGTAGGACGGGAGGTGGGGAAGCTTTCTTT; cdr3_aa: CASRTGGGEAFF
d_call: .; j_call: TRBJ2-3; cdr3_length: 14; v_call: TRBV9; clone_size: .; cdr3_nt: TGTGCCAGCAGCGTATCGGGGGGCACAGATACGCAGTATTTT; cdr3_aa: CASSVSGGTDTQYF
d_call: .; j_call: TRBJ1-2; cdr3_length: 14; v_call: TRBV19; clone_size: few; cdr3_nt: TGTGCCAGTAGTACAGAGACAGGAGCCGATGGCTACACCTTC; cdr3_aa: CASSTETGADGYTF
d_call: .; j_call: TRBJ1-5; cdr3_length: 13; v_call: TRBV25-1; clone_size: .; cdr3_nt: TGTGCCAGCGGGGGCGGTTGGGATCAGCCCCAGCATTTT; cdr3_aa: CASGGGWDQPQHF
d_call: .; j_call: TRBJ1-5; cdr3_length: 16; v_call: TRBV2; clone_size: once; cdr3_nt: TGTGCCAGCAGTGCAAGTTCTGGGGGGGCCCATCAGCCCCAGCATTTT; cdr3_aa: CASSASSGGAHQPQHF
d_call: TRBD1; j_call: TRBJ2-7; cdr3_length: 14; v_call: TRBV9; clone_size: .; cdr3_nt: TGTGCCAGCAGCCCCGCGGACAGGGTCAACGAGCAGTACTTC; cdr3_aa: CASSPADRVNEQYF
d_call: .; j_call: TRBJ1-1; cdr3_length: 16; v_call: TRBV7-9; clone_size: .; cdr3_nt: TGTGCCAGCAGCTTAGCGCGGGGCCCATTGAACACTGAAGCTTTCTTT; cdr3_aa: CASSLARGPLNTEAFF
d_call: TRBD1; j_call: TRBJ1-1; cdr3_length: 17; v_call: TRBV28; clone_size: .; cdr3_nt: TGTGCCAGCAGCCCAGTGGGGACAGGGGGCTTTTCCACTGAAGCTTTCTTT; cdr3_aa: CASSPVGTGGFSTEAFF